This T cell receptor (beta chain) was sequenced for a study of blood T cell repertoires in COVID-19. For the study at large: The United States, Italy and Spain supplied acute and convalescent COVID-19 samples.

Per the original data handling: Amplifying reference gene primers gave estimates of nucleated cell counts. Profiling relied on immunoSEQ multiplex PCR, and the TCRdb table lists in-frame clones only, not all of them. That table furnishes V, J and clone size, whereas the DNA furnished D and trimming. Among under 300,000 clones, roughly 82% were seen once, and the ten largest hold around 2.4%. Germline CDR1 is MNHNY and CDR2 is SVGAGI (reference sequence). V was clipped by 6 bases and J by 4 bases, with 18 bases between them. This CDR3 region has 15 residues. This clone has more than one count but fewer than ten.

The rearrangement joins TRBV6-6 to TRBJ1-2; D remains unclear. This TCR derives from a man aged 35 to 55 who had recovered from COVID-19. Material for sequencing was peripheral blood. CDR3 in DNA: TGTGCCAGCAGGCCCCGAGCCGGGGTACTCTATGGCTACACCTTC. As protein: CASRPRAGVLYGYTF.